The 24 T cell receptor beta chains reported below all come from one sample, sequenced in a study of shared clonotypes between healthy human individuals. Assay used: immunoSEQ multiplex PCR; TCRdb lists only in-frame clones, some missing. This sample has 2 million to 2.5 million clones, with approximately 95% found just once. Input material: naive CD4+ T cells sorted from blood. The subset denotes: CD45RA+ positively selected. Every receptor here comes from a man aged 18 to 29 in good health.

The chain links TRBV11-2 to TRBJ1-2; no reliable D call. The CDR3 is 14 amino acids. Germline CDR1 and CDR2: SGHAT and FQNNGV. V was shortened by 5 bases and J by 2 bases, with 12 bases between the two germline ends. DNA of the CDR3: TGTGCCAGCAGCCGAATTGACGGAAACTATGGCTACACCTTC. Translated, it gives CASSRIDGNYGYTF.

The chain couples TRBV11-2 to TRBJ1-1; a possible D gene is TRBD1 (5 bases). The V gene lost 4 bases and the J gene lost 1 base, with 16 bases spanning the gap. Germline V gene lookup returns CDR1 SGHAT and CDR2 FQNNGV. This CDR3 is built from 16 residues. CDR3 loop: CASSYWPFGGNTEAFF. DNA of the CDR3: TGTGCCAGCAGCTACTGGCCCTTTGGGGGGAACACTGAAGCTTTCTTT.

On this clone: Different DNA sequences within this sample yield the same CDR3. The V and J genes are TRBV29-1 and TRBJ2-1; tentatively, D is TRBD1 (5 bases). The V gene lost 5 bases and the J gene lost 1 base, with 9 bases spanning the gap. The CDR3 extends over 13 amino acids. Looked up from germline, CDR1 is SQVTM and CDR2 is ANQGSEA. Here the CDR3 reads CSVNRGSYNEQFF. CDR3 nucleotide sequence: TGCAGCGTTAATAGGGGATCCTACAATGAGCAGTTCTTC.

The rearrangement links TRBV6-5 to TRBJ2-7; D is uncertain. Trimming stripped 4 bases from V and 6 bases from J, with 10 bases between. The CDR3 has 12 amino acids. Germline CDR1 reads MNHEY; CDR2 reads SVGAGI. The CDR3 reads CASSSISLEQYF. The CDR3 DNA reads TGTGCCAGCAGTTCGATTTCTCTCGAGCAGTACTTC.

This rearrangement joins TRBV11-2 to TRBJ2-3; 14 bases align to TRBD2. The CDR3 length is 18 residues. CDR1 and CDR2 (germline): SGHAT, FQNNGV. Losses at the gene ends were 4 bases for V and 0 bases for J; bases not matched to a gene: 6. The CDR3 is CASSSGLAGVLSTDTQYF. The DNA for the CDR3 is TGTGCCAGCAGCTCGGGACTAGCGGGAGTCCTAAGCACAGATACGCAGTATTTT.

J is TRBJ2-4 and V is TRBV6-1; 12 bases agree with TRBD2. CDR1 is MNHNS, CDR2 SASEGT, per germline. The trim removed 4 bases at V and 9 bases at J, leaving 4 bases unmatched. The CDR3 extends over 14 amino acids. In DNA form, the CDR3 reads TGTGCCAGCAGTGCAACTAGCGGGGGGACCATTCAGTACTTC. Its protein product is CASSATSGGTIQYF.

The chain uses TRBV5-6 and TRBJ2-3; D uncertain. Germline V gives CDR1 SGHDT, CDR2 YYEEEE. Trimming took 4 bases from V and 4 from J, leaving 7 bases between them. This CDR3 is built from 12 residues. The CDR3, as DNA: TGTGCCAGCAGCCGTATACCAGATACGCAGTATTTT. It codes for CASSRIPDTQYF.

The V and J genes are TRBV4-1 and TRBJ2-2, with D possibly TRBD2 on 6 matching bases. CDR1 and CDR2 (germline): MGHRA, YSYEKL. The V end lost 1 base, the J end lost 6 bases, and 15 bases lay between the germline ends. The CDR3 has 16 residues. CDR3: CASSQGGLQRSGELFF. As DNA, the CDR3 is TGCGCCAGCAGCCAAGGGGGACTCCAACGGTCCGGGGAGCTGTTTTTT.

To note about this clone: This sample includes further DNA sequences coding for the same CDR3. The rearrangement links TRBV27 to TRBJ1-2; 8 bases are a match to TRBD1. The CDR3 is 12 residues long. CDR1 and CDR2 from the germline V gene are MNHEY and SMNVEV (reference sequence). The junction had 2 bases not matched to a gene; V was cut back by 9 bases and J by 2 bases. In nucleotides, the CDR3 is TGTGCCAGTAGACAGGGGAACTATGGCTACACCTTC. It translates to CASRQGNYGYTF.

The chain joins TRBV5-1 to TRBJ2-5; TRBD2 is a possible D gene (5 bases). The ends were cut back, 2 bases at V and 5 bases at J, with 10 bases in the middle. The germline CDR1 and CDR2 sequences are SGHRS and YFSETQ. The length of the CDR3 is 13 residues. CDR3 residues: CASSFTGWETQYF. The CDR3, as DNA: TGCGCCAGCAGCTTTACGGGGTGGGAGACCCAGTACTTC.

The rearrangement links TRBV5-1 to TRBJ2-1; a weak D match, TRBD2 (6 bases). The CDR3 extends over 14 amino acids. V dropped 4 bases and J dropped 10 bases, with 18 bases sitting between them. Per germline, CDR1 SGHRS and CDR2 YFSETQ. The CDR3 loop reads CASSPGTPTGEQFF. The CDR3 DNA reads TGCGCCAGCAGCCCCGGGACTCCAACAGGAGAGCAGTTCTTC.

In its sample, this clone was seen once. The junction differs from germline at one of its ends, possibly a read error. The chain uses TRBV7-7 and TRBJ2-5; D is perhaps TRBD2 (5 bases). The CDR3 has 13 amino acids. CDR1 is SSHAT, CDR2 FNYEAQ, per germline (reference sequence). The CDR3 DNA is TGTGCTAGCAGAGAGGGCGACTCGGGGACCCAGTACTTC. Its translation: CASREGDSGTQYF.

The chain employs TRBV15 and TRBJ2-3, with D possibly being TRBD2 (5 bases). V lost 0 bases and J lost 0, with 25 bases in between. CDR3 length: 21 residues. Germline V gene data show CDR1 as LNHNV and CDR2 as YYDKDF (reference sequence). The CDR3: CATSREPSAGSQILSTDTQYF. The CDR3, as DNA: TGTGCCACCAGCAGAGAGCCCAGCGCGGGCAGCCAAATCCTAAGCACAGATACGCAGTATTTT.

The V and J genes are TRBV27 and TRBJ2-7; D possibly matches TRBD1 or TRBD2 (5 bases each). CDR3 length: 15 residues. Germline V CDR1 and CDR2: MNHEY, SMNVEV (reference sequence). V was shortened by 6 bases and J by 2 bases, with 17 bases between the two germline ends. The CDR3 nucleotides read TGTGCCAGCAGCGGCCTCCGGGACCTAACCTACGAGCAGTACTTC. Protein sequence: CASSGLRDLTYEQYF.

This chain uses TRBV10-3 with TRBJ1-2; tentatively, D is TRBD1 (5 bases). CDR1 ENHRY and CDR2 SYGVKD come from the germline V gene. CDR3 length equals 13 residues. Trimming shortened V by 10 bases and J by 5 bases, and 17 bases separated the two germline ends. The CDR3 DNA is TGTGCCACGACTTTGGGCTCAGGGTATGGCTACACCTTC. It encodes CATTLGSGYGYTF.

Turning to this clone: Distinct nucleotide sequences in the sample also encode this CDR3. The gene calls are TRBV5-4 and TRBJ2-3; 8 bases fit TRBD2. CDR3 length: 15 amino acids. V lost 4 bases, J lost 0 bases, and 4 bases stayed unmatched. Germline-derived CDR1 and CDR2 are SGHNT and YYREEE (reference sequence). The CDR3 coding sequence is TGTGCCAGCAGCCCCGGGGGGGCTAGCACAGATACGCAGTATTTT. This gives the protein CASSPGGASTDTQYF.

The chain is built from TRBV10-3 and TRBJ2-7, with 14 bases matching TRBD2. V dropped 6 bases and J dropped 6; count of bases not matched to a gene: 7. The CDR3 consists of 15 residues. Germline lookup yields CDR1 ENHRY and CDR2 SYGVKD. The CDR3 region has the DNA TGTGCCATCAGGGGGCGGACTAGCGGGGGGTTCGAGCAGTACTTC. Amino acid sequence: CAIRGRTSGGFEQYF.

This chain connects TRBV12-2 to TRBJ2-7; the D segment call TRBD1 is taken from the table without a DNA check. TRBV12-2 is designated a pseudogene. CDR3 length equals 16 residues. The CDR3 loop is CASRETVWTGGNEQYF. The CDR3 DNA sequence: TGTGCAAGTCGCGAGACCGTGTGGACAGGGGGAAACGAGCAGTACTTC.

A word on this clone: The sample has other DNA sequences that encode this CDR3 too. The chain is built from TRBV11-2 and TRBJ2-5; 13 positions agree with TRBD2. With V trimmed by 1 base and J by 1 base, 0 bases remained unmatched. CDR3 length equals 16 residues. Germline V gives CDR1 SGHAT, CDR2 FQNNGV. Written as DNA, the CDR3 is TGTGCCAGCAGCTTAGGACTAGCGGGGGGCCAAGAGACCCAGTACTTC. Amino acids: CASSLGLAGGQETQYF.

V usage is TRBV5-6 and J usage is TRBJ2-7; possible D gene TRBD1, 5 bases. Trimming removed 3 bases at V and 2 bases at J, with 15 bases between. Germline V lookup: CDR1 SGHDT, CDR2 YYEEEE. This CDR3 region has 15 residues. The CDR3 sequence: CASSWETTETYEQYF. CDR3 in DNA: TGTGCCAGCAGCTGGGAAACGACAGAGACCTACGAGCAGTACTTC.

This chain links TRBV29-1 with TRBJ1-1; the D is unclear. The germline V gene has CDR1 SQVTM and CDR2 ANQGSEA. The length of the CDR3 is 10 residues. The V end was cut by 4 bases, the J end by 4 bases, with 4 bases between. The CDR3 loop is CSVVATEAFF. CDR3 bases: TGCAGCGTTGTGGCCACTGAAGCTTTCTTT.

This CDR3 is CASSATPGQGGEQFF. In DNA form, the CDR3 reads TGTGCCAGCAGTGCCACGCCGGGACAGGGCGGGGAGCAGTTCTTC. The V and J genes are TRBV28 and TRBJ2-1, with 9 nucleotides matching TRBD1. Looked up from germline, CDR1 is MDHEN and CDR2 is SYDVKM. The CDR3 loop spans 15 amino acids. V shed 5 bases, J shed 10 bases, and the junction held 12 bases outside the gene matches.

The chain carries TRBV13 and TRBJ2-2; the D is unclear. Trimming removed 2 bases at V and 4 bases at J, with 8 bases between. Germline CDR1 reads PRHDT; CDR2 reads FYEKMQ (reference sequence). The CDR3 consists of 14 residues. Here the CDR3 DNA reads TGTGCCAGCAGCTTATCAGGAATCACCGGGGAGCTGTTTTTT. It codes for CASSLSGITGELFF.

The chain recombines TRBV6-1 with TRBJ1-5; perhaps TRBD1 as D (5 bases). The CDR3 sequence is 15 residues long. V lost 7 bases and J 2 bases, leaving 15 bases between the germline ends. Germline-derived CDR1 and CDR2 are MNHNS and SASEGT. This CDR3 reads CASTLMGVGNQPQHF. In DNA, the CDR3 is TGTGCCAGCACTCTGATGGGGGTTGGCAATCAGCCCCAGCATTTT.